This TCR beta chain was identified during a study of shared clonotypes between healthy human individuals. Looking at the study overall: The donors, two women and three men, were aged 18 to 49.

Between the trimmed V and J ends, which lost 3 bases and 5 bases, there was a span of 5 bases. CDR3 length equals 11 residues. Germline lookup yields CDR1 DFQATT and CDR2 SNEGSKA (reference sequence). Deep was the level at which the assay was run. Profiled with immunoSEQ multiplex PCR; TCRdb holds only in-frame clones, not every one. The sample holds approximately 500,000 clones, 90% to 96% seen once. Findings and limits, study-wide: Naive subsets generally had larger estimated richness than memory subsets.

This clone appeared a few times. The antigen remains undetermined. The sample has other DNA sequences that encode this CDR3 too. Sequencing was performed on naive CD4+ T cells sorted from blood. Subset here: CD45RA+ positively selected. The receptor was isolated from a woman aged 25 to 39 in good health. The rearrangement links TRBV20-1 to TRBJ2-1; no firm D call. The CDR3 nucleotides are TGCAGTGCTAGGGAAGACAATGAGCAGTTCTTC. This sequence encodes CSAREDNEQFF.